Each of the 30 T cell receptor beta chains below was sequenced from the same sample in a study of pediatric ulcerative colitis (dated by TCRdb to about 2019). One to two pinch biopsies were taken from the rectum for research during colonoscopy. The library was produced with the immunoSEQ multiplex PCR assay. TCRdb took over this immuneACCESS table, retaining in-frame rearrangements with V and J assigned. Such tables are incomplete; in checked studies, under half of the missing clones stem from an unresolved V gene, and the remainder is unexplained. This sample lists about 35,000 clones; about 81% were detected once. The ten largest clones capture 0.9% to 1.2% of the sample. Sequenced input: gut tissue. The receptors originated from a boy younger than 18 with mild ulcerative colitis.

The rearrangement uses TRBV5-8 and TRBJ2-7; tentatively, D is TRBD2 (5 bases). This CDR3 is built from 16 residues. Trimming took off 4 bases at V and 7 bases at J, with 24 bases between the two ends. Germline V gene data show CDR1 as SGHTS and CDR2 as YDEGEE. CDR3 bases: TGTGCCAGCAGCCGGGTGACGAGGGCAGGTTCCGGGGAGCAGTACTTC. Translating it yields CASSRVTRAGSGEQYF.

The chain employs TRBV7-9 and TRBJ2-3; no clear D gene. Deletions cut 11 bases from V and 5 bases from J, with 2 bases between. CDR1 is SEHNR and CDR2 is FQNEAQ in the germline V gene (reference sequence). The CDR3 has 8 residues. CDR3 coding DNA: TGTGCCGGAGATACGCAGTATTTT. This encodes CAGDTQYF.

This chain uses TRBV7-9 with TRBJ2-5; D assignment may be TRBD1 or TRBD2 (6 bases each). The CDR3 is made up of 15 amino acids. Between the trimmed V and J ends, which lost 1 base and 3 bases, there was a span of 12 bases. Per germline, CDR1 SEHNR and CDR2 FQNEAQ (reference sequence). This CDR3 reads CASSLGGAREETQYF. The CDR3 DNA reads TGTGCCAGCAGCTTAGGGGGGGCGAGGGAAGAGACCCAGTACTTC.

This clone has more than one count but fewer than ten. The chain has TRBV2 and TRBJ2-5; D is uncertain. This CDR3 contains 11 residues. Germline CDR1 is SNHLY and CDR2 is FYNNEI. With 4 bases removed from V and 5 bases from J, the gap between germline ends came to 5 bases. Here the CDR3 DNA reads TGTGCCAGCAGTGTACGGGAGACCCAGTACTTC. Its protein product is CASSVRETQYF.

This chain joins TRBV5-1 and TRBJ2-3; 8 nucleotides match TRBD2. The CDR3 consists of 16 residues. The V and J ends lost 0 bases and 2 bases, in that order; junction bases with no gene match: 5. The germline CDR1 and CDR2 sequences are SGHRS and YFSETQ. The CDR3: CASSLEAGGITDTQYF. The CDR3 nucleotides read TGCGCCAGCAGCTTGGAGGCGGGGGGAATCACAGATACGCAGTATTTT. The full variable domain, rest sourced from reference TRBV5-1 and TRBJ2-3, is KAGVTQTPRYLIKTRGQQVTLSCSPISGHRSVSWYQQTPGQGLQFLFEYFSETQRNKGNFPGRFSGRQFSNSRSEMNVSTLELGDSALYLCASSLEAGGITDTQYFGPGTRLTVL.

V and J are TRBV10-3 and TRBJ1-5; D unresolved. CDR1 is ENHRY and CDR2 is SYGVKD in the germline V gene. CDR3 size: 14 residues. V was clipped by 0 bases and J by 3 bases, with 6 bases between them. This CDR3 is CAISESTDNQPQHF. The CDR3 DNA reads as TGTGCCATCAGTGAGTCTACAGACAATCAGCCCCAGCATTTT.

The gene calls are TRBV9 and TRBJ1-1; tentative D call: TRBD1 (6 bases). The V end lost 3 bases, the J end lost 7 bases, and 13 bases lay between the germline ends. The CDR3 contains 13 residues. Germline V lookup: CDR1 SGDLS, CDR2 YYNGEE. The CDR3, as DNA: TGTGCCAGCAGCGGCAGGGGAGGGAATGAAGCTTTCTTT. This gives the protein CASSGRGGNEAFF.

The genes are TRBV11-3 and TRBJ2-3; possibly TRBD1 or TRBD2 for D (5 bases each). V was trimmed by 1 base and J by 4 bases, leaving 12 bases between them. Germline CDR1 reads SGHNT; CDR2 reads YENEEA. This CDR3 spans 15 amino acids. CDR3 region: CASSLGGVGADTQYF. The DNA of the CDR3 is TGTGCCAGCAGCTTAGGAGGTGTGGGGGCAGATACGCAGTATTTT.

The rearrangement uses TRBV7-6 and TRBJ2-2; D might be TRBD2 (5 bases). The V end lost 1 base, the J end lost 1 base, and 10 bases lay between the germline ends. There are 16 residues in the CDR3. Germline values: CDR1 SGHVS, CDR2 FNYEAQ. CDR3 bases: TGTGCCAGCAGCTTAGATGTGGCGGGGAACACCGGGGAGCTGTTTTTT. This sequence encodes CASSLDVAGNTGELFF. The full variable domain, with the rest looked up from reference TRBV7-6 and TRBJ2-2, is GAGVSQSPRYKVTKRGQDVALRCDPISGHVSLYWYRQALGQGPEFLTYFNYEAQQDKSGLPNDRFSAERPEGSISTLTIQRTEQRDSAMYRCASSLDVAGNTGELFFGEGSRLTVL.

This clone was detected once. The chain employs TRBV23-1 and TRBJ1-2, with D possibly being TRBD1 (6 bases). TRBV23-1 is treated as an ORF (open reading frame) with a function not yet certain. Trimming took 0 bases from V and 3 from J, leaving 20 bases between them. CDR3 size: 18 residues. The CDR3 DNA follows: TGCGCCAGCAGTCAATCGCGGCAGGGGCTTAGTACGGACTATGGCTACACCTTC. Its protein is CASSQSRQGLSTDYGYTF.

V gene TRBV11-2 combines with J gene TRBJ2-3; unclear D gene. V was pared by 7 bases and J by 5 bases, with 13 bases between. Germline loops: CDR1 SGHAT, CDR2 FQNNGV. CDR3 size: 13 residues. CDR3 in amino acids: CASTGVPQDTQYF. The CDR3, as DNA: TGTGCCAGCACAGGAGTCCCACAAGATACGCAGTATTTT.

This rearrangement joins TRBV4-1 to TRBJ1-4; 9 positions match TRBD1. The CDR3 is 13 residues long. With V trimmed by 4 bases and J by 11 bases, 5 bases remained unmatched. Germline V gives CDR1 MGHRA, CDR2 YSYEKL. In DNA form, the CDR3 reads TGCGCCAGCAGCCCCGGACAGGGGTTCAAACTGTTTTTT. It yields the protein CASSPGQGFKLFF.

CDR3 coding DNA: TGTGCCAGCAGGCCTACAGGGACTAGCGGGGGAAATGAGCAGTTCTTC. The encoded protein is CASRPTGTSGGNEQFF. The genes are TRBV4-2 and TRBJ2-1, with TRBD2 matching over 14 bases. Germline lookup yields CDR1 LGHNA and CDR2 YNFKEQ. This CDR3 region has 16 residues. Trimming cost V 6 bases and J 7 bases; bases outside gene matches: 8.

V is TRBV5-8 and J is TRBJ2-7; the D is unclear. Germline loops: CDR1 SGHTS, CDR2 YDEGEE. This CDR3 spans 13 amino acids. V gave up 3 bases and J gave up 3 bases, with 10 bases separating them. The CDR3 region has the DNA TGTGCCAGCAGCTCCCGGGCATACTACGAGCAGTACTTC. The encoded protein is CASSSRAYYEQYF.

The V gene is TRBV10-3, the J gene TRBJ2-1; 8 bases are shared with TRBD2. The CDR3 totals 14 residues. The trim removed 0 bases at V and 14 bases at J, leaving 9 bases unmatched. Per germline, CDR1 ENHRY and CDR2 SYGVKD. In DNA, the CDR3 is TGTGCCATCAGTGAGTCGCGTGGGCGGGGGGACAAGTTCTTC. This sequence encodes CAISESRGRGDKFF.

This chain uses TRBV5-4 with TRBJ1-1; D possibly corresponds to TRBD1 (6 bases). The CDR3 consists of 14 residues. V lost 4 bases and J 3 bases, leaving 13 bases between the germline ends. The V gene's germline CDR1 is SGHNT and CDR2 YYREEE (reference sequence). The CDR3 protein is CASSAPKGDTEAFF. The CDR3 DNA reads TGTGCCAGCAGCGCCCCCAAGGGGGACACTGAAGCTTTCTTT.

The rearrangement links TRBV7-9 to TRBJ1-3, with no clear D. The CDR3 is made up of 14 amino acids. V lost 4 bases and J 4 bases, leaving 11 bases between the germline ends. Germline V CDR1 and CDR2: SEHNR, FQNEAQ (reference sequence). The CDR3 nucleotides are TGTGCCAGCAGCTCCAACAGACGGGGAAACACCATATATTTT. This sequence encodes CASSSNRRGNTIYF.

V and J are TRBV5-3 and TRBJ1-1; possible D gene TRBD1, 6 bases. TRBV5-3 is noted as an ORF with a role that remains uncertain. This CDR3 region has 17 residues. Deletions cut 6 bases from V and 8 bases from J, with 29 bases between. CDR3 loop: CARNLRGGPRAASEAFF. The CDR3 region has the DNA TGTGCCAGAAACCTCCGTGGGGGCCCCCGGGCAGCTTCCGAAGCTTTCTTT.

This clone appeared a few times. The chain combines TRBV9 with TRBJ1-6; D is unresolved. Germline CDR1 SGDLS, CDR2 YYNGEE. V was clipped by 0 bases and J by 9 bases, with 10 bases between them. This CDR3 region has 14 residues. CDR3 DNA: TGTGCCAGCAGCGTAGGAGGGAATACTTCACCCCTCCACTTT. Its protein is CASSVGGNTSPLHF.

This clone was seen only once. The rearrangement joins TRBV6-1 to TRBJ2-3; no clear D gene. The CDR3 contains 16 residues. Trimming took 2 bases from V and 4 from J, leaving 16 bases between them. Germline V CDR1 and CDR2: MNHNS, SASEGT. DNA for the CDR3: TGTGCCAGCAGTGAACGTAGTAGCATCTTCGCAGATACGCAGTATTTT. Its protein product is CASSERSSIFADTQYF.

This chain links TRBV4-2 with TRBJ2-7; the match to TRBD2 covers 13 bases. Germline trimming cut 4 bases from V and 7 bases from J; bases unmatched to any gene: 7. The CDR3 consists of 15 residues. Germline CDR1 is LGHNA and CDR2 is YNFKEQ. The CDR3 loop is CASSPLAGGPGEQYF. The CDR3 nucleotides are TGTGCCAGCAGCCCACTAGCGGGGGGGCCGGGGGAGCAGTACTTC.

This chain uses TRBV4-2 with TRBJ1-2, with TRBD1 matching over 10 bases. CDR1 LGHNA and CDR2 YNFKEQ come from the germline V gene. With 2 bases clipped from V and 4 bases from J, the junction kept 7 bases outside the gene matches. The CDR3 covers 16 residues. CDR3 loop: CASSQLPGQGLYGYTF. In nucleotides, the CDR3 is TGTGCCAGCAGCCAACTCCCGGGACAGGGGCTCTATGGCTACACCTTC.

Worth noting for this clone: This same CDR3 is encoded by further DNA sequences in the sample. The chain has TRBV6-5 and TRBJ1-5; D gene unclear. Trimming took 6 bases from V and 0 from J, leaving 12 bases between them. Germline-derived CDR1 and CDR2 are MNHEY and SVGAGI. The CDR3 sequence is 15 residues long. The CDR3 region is CASSHRRYSNQPQHF. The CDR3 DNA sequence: TGTGCCAGCAGCCACAGACGGTATAGCAATCAGCCCCAGCATTTT.

CDR3: CASRGHGAEQFF. CDR3 sequence (DNA): TGTGCCAGCAGAGGGCACGGGGCAGAGCAGTTCTTC. This chain joins TRBV25-1 and TRBJ2-1; D is possibly TRBD1 or TRBD2 (5 bases each). Germline V gene lookup returns CDR1 MGHDK and CDR2 SYGVNS. V shed 6 bases and J shed 10 bases, with 13 bases lying between them. The CDR3 sequence is 12 residues long.

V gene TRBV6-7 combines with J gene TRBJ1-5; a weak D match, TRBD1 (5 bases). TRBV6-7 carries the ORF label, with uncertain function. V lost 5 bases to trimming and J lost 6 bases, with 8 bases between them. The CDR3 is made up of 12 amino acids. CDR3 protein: CASSRGVQPQHF. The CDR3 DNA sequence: TGTGCCAGCAGTAGGGGAGTTCAGCCCCAGCATTTT.

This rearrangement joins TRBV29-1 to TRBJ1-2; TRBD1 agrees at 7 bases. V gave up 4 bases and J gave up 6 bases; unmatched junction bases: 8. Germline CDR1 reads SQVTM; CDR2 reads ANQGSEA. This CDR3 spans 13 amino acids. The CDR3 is CSVVRGLSDGYTF. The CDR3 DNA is TGCAGCGTTGTTAGGGGGCTTTCGGATGGCTACACCTTC.

CDR3 DNA sequence: TGTGCCAGCAGTTCTCTGGACAGGGCTCTCACTGAAGCTTTCTTT. Protein product: CASSSLDRALTEAFF. This chain links TRBV5-8 with TRBJ1-1; 8 bases agree with TRBD1. The germline V gene has CDR1 SGHTS and CDR2 YDEGEE. Unmatched junction bases numbered 10, after V lost 5 bases and J lost 4 bases. This CDR3 comprises 15 residues. The full variable domain, completed using reference TRBV5-8 and TRBJ1-1, is EAGVTQSPTHLIKTRGQQATLRCSPISGHTSVYWYQQALGLGLQFLLWYDEGEERNRGNFPPRFSGRQFPNYSSELNVNALELEDSALYLCASSSLDRALTEAFFGQGTRLTVV.

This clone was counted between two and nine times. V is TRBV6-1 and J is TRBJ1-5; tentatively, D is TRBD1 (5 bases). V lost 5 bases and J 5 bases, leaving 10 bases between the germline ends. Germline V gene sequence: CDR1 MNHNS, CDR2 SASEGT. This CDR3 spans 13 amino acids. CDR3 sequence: CASSQDIYQPQHF. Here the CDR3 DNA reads TGTGCCAGCAGTCAGGACATTTATCAGCCCCAGCATTTT.

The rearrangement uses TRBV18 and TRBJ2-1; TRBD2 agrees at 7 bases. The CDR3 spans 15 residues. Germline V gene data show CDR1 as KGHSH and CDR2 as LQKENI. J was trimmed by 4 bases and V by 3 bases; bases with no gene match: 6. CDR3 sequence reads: CASSPKAGLYNEQFF. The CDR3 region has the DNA TGTGCCAGCTCACCGAAAGCGGGACTTTACAATGAGCAGTTCTTC.

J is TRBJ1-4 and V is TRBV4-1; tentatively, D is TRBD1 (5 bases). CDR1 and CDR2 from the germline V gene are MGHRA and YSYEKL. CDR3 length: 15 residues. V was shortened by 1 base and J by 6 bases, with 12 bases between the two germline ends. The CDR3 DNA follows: TGCGCCAGCAGCCAAGTCGGGGGTAACTATGAAAAACTGTTTTTT. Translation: CASSQVGGNYEKLFF.